This entry is about one T cell receptor (beta chain). Its antigen is unidentified. This entry belongs to a study of early stage breast cancer tumors. Across the whole study: Most invasive tumors, about 80% of the 16, were ER+/PR+/HER2-.

Germline assignment: CDR1 MNHNS and CDR2 SASEGT. The CDR3 is made up of 15 amino acids. Deletions cut 1 base from V and 3 bases from J, with 13 bases between. Method: immunoSEQ multiplex PCR; TCRdb's copy keeps in-frame clones and lacks some. The sample records approximately 70,000 clones, less than 90% being singletons. Study results and caveats: Tumors had roughly 2.5-fold higher T cell density than normal breast. Commonly generated sequences made up most enriched TCRB sequences shared between patients.

The sequenced sample consisted of blood. J is TRBJ2-7 and V is TRBV6-1, with D maybe TRBD2 (6 bases). This TCR came from a person between 35 and 49 years old with breast cancer. In nucleotides, the CDR3 is TGTGCCAGCAGTGAAGAGGGTAGCGGCAACTACGAGCAGTACTTC. Amino acid sequence: CASSEEGSGNYEQYF.